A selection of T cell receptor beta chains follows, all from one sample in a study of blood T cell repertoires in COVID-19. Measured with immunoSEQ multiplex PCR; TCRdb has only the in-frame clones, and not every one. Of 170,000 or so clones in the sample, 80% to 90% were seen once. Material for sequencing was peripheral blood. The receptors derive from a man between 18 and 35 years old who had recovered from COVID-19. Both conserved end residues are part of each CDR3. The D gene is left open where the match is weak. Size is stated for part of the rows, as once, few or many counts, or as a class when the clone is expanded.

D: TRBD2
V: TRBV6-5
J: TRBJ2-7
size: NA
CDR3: CASSYRRGGSSYEQYF
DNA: TGTGCCAGCAGTTATCGCAGAGGCGGGAGCTCCTACGAGCAGTACTTC

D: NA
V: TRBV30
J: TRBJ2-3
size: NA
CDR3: CAQEGGGTDTQYF
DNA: TGTGCCCAAGAAGGCGGAGGCACAGATACGCAGTATTTT

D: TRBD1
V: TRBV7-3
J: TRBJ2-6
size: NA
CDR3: CASSATDRGRGAILTF
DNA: TGTGCCAGCAGCGCTACTGACAGGGGTCGGGGTGCAATCCTGACTTTC

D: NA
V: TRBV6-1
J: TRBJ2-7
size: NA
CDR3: CATLDSNSYEQYF
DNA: TGTGCCACCCTAGACAGCAACTCCTACGAGCAGTACTTC

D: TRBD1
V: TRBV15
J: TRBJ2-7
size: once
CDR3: CATSRDTGGYEQYF
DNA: TGTGCCACCAGCAGAGATACAGGGGGCTACGAGCAGTACTTC

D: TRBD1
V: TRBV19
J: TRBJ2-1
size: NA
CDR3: CASSTTGDLSNEQFF
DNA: TGTGCCAGTAGTACCACAGGGGATTTGAGCAATGAGCAGTTCTTC

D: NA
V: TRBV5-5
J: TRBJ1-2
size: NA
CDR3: CASSLRTRGGYGYTF
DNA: TGTGCCAGCAGCCTCCGGACCCGAGGGGGCTATGGCTACACCTTC

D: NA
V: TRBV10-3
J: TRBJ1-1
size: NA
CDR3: CAISENSNTEAFF
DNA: TGTGCCATCAGTGAAAACAGCAACACTGAAGCTTTCTTT

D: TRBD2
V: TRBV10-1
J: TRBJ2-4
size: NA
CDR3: CASSEVGRGLAKNIQYF
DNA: TGCGCCAGCAGTGAGGTCGGGAGGGGTCTAGCCAAAAACATTCAGTACTTC

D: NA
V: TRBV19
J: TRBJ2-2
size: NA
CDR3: CASSMNWNTGELFF
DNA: TGTGCCAGTAGTATGAACTGGAACACCGGGGAGCTGTTTTTT

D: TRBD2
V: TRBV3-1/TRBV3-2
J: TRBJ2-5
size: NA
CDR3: CASSQDSGTGETQYF
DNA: TGTGCCAGCAGCCAAGATAGCGGGACGGGAGAGACCCAGTACTTC

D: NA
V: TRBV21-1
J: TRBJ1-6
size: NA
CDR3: CASSKGENRQGGNSPLHF
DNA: TGTGCCAGCAGCAAAGGAGAGAATCGACAGGGGGGTAATTCACCCCTCCACTTT

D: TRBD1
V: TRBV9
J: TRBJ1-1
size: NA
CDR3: CASSKKWTGGENTEAFF
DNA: TGTGCCAGCAGCAAGAAGTGGACAGGGGGCGAGAACACTGAAGCTTTCTTT

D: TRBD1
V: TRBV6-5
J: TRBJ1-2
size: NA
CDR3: CASRTGWGYTF
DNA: TGTGCCAGCAGGACAGGGTGGGGCTACACCTTC

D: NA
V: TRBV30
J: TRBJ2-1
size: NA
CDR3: CAWGEGQSSYNEQFF
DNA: TGTGCCTGGGGAGAAGGACAGTCCTCCTACAATGAGCAGTTCTTC

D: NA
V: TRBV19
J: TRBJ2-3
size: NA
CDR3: CASSMRGGRGTDTQYF
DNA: TGTGCCAGTAGTATGAGGGGGGGCCGTGGGACAGATACGCAGTATTTT